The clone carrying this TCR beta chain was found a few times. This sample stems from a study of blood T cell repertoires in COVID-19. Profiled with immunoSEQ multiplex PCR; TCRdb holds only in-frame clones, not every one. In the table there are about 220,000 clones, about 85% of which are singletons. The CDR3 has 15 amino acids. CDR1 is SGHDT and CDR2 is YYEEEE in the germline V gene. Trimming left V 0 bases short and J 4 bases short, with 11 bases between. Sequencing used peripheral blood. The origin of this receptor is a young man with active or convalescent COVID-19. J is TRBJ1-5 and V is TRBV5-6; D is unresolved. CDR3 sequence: CASSLAGRKNQPQHF. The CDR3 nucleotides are TGTGCCAGCAGCTTGGCCGGCAGGAAAAATCAGCCCCAGCATTTT. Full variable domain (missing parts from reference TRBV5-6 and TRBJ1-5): DAGVTQSPTHLIKTRGQQVTLRCSPKSGHDTVSWYQQALGQGPQFIFQYYEEEERQRGNFPDRFSGHQFPNYSSELNVNALLLGDSALYLCASSLAGRKNQPQHFGDGTRLSIL.